This T cell receptor beta chain was profiled in a study of CD8+CD57+ T cells in acquired aplastic anemia. Genomic DNA served as template for TCR beta VDJ and CDR3 profiling. TCRdb re-derived calls from the reads in MiXCR, one entry per CDR3 protein. Of around 200,000 distinct CDR3 sequences listed, 61% are singletons. Germline V gene data show CDR1 as SGDLS and CDR2 as YYNGEE. The CDR3 sequence is 15 residues long. V gave up 7 bases and J gave up 0 bases; unmatched junction bases: 5. The clonotype comes from a human donor in good health. J is TRBJ2-2 and V is TRBV9; the match to TRBD1 covers 8 bases. Sequencing was performed on sorted CD4+, CD8+, or CD8+CD57+ T cells (not recorded which) from PBMCs. CDR3 nucleotides: TGTGCCAGCTCCGGGACAGGAGCGAACACCGGGGAGCTGTTTTTT. Its translation is CASSGTGANTGELFF.